These T cell receptor beta chains were read from a single sample in a study of shared clonotypes between healthy human individuals. Profiling relied on immunoSEQ multiplex PCR, and the TCRdb table lists in-frame clones only, not all of them. The table records 2 million to 2.5 million clones, 85% to 95% of them present only once. Sequences were obtained from naive CD4+ T cells from PBMCs. The receptors originated from a man between 18 and 35 years old in good health. Some clones in this sample may be carry-over from other donors' samples. CDR3s include the opening cysteine and the closing phenylalanine or tryptophan. Each record gives: J gene, clone size, D gene, V gene, CDR3 protein, CDR3 DNA. D genes are given only for firm matches. Clone sizes are given selectively: once, few, many, or a class where the clone is expanded.

J gene: TRBJ2-1; clone size: -; D gene: -; V gene: TRBV6-1; CDR3 protein: CASPARNEQFF; CDR3 DNA: TGTGCCAGCCCTGCGCGAAATGAGCAGTTCTTC
J gene: TRBJ2-3; clone size: once; D gene: -; V gene: TRBV19; CDR3 protein: CASSMGRRRRTDTQYF; CDR3 DNA: TGTGCCAGTAGTATGGGGCGGAGACGACGCACAGATACGCAGTATTTT
J gene: TRBJ2-2; clone size: -; D gene: -; V gene: TRBV11-1; CDR3 protein: CASSLELGLGELFF; CDR3 DNA: TGTGCCAGCAGCTTAGAACTCGGCTTGGGGGAGCTGTTTTTT
J gene: TRBJ1-1; clone size: few; D gene: -; V gene: TRBV30; CDR3 protein: CAWSALGRVTEAFF; CDR3 DNA: TGTGCCTGGAGTGCCCTCGGTAGGGTTACTGAAGCTTTCTTT
J gene: TRBJ2-2; clone size: once; D gene: TRBD1; V gene: TRBV29-1; CDR3 protein: CSVLRDRNTGELFF; CDR3 DNA: TGCAGCGTGCTCCGGGACAGGAACACCGGGGAGCTGTTTTTT
J gene: TRBJ2-1; clone size: -; D gene: TRBD2; V gene: TRBV10-3; CDR3 protein: CAISEGLATYNEQFF; CDR3 DNA: TGTGCCATCAGTGAGGGACTAGCCACCTACAATGAGCAGTTCTTC
J gene: TRBJ1-5; clone size: -; D gene: -; V gene: TRBV7-9; CDR3 protein: CASSPQGLNQPQHF; CDR3 DNA: TGTGCCAGCAGCCCGCAGGGACTCAATCAGCCCCAGCATTTT
J gene: TRBJ1-3; clone size: once; D gene: -; V gene: TRBV28; CDR3 protein: CASRAGLGSGNTIYF; CDR3 DNA: TGTGCCAGCAGAGCGGGACTCGGCTCTGGAAACACCATATATTTT
J gene: TRBJ2-3; clone size: -; D gene: -; V gene: TRBV28; CDR3 protein: CASSLSSYRETDTQYF; CDR3 DNA: TGTGCCAGCAGTTTGTCTTCCTACCGGGAAACAGATACGCAGTATTTT
J gene: TRBJ2-5; clone size: -; D gene: -; V gene: TRBV5-1; CDR3 protein: CASSSAGYQETQYF; CDR3 DNA: TGCGCCAGCAGCTCTGCAGGGTATCAAGAGACCCAGTACTTC
J gene: TRBJ1-2; clone size: -; D gene: -; V gene: TRBV6-5; CDR3 protein: CASSYSWVTEYGYTF; CDR3 DNA: TGTGCCAGCAGTTACTCGTGGGTAACAGAGTATGGCTACACCTTC
J gene: TRBJ2-1; clone size: -; D gene: -; V gene: TRBV5-4; CDR3 protein: CASSLATGTSYNEQFF; CDR3 DNA: TGTGCCAGCAGCTTGGCGACAGGGACTAGTTACAATGAGCAGTTCTTC
J gene: TRBJ2-3; clone size: once; D gene: TRBD2; V gene: TRBV6-4; CDR3 protein: CASSVGLAGVDTQYF; CDR3 DNA: TGTGCCAGCAGTGTGGGACTAGCGGGAGTAGATACGCAGTATTTT
J gene: TRBJ1-5; clone size: -; D gene: -; V gene: TRBV28; CDR3 protein: CASSSNVQPQHF; CDR3 DNA: TGTGCCAGCAGTTCTAATGTACAGCCCCAGCATTTT
J gene: TRBJ1-2; clone size: -; D gene: TRBD1; V gene: TRBV19; CDR3 protein: CASSLTGQVNYGYTF; CDR3 DNA: TGTGCCAGTAGTCTAACGGGACAGGTAAACTATGGCTACACCTTC
J gene: TRBJ1-1; clone size: once; D gene: -; V gene: TRBV15; CDR3 protein: CATSIGAGAEAFF; CDR3 DNA: TGTGCCACCAGCATTGGGGCGGGGGCTGAAGCTTTCTTT
J gene: TRBJ2-7; clone size: -; D gene: -; V gene: TRBV9; CDR3 protein: CASSVELGPYEQYF; CDR3 DNA: TGTGCCAGCAGCGTAGAATTGGGCCCGTACGAGCAGTACTTC